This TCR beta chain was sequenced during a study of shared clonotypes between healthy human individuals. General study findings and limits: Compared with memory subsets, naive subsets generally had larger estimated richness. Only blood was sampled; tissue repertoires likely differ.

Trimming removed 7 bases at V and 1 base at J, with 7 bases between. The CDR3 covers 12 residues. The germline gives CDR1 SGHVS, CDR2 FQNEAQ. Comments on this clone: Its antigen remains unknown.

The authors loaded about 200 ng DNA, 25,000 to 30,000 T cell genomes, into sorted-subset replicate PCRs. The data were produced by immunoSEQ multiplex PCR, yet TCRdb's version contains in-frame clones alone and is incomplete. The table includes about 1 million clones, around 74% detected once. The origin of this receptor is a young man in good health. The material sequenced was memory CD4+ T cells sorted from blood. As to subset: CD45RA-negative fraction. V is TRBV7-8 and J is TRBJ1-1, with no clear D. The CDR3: CASKIQNTEAFF. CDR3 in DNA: TGTGCCAGCAAGATCCAGAACACTGAAGCTTTCTTT.